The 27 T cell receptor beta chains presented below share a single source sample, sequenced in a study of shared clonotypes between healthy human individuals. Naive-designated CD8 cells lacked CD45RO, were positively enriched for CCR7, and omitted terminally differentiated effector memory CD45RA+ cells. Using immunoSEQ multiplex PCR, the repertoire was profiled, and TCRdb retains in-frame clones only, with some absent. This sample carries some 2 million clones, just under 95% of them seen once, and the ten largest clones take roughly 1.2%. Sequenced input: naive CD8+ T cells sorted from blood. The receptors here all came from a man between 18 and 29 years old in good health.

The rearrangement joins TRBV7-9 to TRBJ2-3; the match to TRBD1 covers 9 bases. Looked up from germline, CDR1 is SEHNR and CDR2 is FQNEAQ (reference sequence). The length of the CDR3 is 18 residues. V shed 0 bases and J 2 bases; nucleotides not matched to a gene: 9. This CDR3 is CASSLALGQGIPTDTQYF. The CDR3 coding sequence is TGTGCCAGCAGCTTAGCGCTGGGACAGGGAATCCCCACAGATACGCAGTATTTT.

The CDR3 here is CASSEDRAHNSPLHF. In nucleotides, the CDR3 is TGTGCCAGCAGCGAGGACAGGGCACATAATTCACCCCTCCACTTT. The chain has TRBV7-6 and TRBJ1-6, with 8 bases lining up with TRBD1. V dropped 5 bases and J dropped 5; count of bases not matched to a gene: 5. CDR3 length: 15 amino acids. The germline CDR1 and CDR2 sequences are SGHVS and FNYEAQ.

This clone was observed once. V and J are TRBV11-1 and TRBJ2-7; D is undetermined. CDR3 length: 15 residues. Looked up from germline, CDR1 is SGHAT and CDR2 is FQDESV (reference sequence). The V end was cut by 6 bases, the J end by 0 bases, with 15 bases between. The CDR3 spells CASSTDDPASYEQYF. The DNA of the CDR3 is TGTGCCAGCAGTACTGACGACCCTGCCTCCTACGAGCAGTACTTC. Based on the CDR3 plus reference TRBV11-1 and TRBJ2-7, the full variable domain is EAEVAQSPRYKITEKSQAVAFWCDPISGHATLYWYRQILGQGPELLVQFQDESVVDDSQLPKDRFSAERLKGVDSTLKIQPAELGDSAMYLCASSTDDPASYEQYFGPGTRLTVT.

The DNA of the CDR3 is TGCAGCGTTGGGGTAGCGGGGGGCGTATACAATGAGCAGTTCTTC. Translation gives CSVGVAGGVYNEQFF. The chain joins TRBV29-1 to TRBJ2-1, with TRBD2 identical over 10 bases. The CDR3 length is 15 residues. V trimming: 4 bases; J trimming: 4 bases; junction bases outside the gene matches: 7. Germline V gives CDR1 SQVTM, CDR2 ANQGSEA.

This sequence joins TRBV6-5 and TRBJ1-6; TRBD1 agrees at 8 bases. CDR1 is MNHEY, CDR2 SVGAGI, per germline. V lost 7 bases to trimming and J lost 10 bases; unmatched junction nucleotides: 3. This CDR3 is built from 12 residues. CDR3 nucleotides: TGTGCCAGCAAGACAGGGGAGTCACCCCTCCACTTT. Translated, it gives CASKTGESPLHF.

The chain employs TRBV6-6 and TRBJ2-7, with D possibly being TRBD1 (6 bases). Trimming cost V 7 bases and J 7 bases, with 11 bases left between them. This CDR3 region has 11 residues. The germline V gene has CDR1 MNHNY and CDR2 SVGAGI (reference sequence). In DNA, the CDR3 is TGTGCCAGCACTGAGGGGGTGGAGCAGTACTTC. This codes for CASTEGVEQYF.

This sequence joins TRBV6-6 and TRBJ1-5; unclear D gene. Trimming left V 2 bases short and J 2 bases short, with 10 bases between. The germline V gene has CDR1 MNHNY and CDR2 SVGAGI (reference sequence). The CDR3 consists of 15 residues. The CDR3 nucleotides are TGTGCCAGCAGTTACGTGGTTGTTGGCAATCAGCCCCAGCATTTT. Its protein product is CASSYVVVGNQPQHF.

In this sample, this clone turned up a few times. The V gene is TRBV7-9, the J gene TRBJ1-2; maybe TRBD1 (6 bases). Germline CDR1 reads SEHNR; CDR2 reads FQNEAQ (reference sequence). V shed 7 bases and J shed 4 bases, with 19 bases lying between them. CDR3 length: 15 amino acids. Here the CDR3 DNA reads TGTGCCAGCACCGCCCCGGGGGCCGGCGGCTATGGCTACACCTTC. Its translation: CASTAPGAGGYGYTF.

The CDR3 DNA follows: TGTGCCAGTAGCCCGGGACAGGGCGCCTTCGAGCAGTACTTC. Residues: CASSPGQGAFEQYF. J is TRBJ2-7 and V is TRBV19; 9 bases fit TRBD1. CDR1 and CDR2 (germline): LNHDA, SQIVND (reference sequence). The V gene end was trimmed by 6 bases and the J gene end by 6 bases; junction bases not matched to a gene: 9. CDR3 length: 14 amino acids.

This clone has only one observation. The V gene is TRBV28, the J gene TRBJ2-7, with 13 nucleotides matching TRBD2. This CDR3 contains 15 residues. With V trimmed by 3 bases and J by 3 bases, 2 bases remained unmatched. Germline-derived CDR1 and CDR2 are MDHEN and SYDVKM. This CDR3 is CASSFWTSGGYEQYF. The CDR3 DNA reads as TGTGCCAGCAGTTTTTGGACTAGCGGGGGCTACGAGCAGTACTTC.

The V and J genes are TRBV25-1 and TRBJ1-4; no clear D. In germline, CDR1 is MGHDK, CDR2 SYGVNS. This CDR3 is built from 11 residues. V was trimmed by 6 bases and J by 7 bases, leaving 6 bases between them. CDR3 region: CASRALEKLFF. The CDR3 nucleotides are TGTGCCAGCAGGGCTCTTGAAAAACTGTTTTTT.

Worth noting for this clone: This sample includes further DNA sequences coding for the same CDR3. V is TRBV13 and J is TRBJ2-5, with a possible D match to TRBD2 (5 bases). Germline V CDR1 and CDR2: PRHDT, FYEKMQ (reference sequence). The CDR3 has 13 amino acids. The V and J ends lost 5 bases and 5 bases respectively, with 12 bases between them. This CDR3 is CASSPPGGETQYF. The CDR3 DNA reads TGTGCCAGCAGCCCCCCAGGCGGGGAGACCCAGTACTTC. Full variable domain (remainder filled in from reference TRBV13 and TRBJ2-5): AAGVIQSPRHLIKEKRETATLKCYPIPRHDTVYWYQQGPGQDPQFLISFYEKMQSDKGSIPDRFSAQQFSDYHSELNMSSLELGDSALYFCASSPPGGETQYFGPGTRLLVL.

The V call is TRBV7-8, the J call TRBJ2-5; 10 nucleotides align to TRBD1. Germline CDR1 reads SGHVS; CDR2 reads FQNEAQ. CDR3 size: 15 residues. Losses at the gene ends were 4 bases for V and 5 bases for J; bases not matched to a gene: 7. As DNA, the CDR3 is TGTGCCAGCAGCTCTCCGGGACAGGGGTTGGAGACCCAGTACTTC. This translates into CASSSPGQGLETQYF.

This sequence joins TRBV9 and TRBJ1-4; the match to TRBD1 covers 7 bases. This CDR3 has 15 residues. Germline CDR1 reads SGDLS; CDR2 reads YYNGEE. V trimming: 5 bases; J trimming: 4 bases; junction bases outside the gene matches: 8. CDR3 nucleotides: TGTGCCAGCAGGCGCCGGGACAGCCTTAATGAAAAACTGTTTTTT. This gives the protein CASRRRDSLNEKLFF.

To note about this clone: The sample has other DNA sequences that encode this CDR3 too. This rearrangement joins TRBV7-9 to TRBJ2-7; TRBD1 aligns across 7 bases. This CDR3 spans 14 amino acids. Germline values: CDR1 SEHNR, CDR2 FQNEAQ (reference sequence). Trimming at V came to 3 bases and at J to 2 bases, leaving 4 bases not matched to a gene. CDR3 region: CASSFRDSPYEQYF. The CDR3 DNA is TGTGCCAGCAGCTTTCGGGACAGCCCCTACGAGCAGTACTTC.

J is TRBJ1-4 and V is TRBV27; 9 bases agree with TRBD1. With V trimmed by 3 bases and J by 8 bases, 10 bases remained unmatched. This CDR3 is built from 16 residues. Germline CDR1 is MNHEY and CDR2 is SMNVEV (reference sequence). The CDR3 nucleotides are TGTGCCAGCAGTTTGCATTCCCAGGACAGGGGAGAAAAACTGTTTTTT. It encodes CASSLHSQDRGEKLFF.

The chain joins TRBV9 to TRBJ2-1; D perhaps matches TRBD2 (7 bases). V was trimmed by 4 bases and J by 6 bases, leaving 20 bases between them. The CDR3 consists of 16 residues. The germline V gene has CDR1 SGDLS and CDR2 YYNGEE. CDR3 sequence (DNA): TGTGCCAGCAGCCCCCAAGGCGGGAGAGGGGGCAATGAGCAGTTCTTC. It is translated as CASSPQGGRGGNEQFF.

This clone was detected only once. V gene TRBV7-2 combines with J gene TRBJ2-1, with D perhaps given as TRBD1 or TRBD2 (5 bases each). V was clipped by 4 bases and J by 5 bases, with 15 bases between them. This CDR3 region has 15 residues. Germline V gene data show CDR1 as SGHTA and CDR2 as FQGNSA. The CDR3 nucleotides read TGTGCCAGCAGCTATTACCGGGGCGACCACAATGAGCAGTTCTTC. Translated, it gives CASSYYRGDHNEQFF. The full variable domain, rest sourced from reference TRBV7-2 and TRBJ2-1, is GAGVSQSPSNKVTEKGKDVELRCDPISGHTALYWYRQSLGQGLEFLIYFQGNSAPDKSGLPSDRFSAERTGGSVSTLTIQRTQQEDSAVYLCASSYYRGDHNEQFFGPGTRLTVL.

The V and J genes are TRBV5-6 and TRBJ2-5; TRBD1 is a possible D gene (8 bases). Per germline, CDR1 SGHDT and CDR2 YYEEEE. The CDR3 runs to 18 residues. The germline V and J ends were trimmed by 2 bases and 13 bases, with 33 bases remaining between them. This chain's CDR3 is CASSFSYDHRGGVVARYF. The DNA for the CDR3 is TGTGCCAGCAGCTTCTCTTACGATCACAGGGGGGGAGTAGTAGCTCGGTACTTC.

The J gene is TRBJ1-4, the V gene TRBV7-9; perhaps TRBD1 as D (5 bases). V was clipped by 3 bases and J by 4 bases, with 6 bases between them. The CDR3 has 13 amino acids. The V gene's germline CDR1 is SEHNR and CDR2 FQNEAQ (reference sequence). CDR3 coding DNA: TGTGCCAGCAGCTTGGACAATAATGAAAAACTGTTTTTT. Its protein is CASSLDNNEKLFF.

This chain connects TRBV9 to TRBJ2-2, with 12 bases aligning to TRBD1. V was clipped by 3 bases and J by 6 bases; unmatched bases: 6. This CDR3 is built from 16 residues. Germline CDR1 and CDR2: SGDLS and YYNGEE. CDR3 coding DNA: TGTGCCAGCAGCGATTCCGGGACAGGGGGCCCCGGGGAGCTGTTTTTT. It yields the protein CASSDSGTGGPGELFF.

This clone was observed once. CDR3 amino acids: CASDRGASGETQYF. The DNA of the CDR3 is TGTGCCAGCGATCGGGGGGCGAGTGGGGAGACCCAGTACTTC. V is TRBV2 and J is TRBJ2-5; a possible D gene is TRBD2 (7 bases). The germline V and J ends were trimmed by 8 bases and 5 bases, with 18 bases remaining between them. Germline V gene data show CDR1 as SNHLY and CDR2 as FYNNEI. CDR3 size: 14 residues. Based on the CDR3 plus reference TRBV2 and TRBJ2-5, the full variable domain is EPEVTQTPSHQVTQMGQEVILRCVPISNHLYFYWYRQILGQKVEFLVSFYNNEISEKSEIFDDQFSVERPDGSNFTLKIRSTKLEDSAMYFCASDRGASGETQYFGPGTRLLVL.

The CDR3 DNA reads TGTGCCAGCAGTTCGGGACTAGCGAGCACAGATACGCAGTATTTT. It translates to CASSSGLASTDTQYF. The rearrangement uses TRBV27 and TRBJ2-3; 10 bases line up with TRBD2. Germline V gene sequence: CDR1 MNHEY, CDR2 SMNVEV (reference sequence). The CDR3 has 15 residues. With V trimmed by 4 bases and J by 0 bases, 1 base remained unmatched.

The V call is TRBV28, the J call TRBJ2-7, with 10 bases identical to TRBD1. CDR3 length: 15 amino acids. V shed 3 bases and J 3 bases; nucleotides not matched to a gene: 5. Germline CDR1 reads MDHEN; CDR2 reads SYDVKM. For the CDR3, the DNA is TGTGCCAGCAGTTTCCAGGGACAGGGGCTCTACGAGCAGTACTTC. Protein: CASSFQGQGLYEQYF.

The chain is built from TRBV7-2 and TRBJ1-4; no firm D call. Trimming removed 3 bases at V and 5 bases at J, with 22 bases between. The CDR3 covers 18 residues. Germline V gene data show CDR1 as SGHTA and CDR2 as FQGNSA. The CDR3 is CASSLGWTERAANEKLFF. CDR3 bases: TGTGCCAGCAGCTTGGGTTGGACGGAACGGGCGGCCAATGAAAAACTGTTTTTT. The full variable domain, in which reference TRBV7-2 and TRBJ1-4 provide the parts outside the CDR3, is GAGVSQSPSNKVTEKGKDVELRCDPISGHTALYWYRQSLGQGLEFLIYFQGNSAPDKSGLPSDRFSAERTGGSVSTLTIQRTQQEDSAVYLCASSLGWTERAANEKLFFGSGTQLSVL.

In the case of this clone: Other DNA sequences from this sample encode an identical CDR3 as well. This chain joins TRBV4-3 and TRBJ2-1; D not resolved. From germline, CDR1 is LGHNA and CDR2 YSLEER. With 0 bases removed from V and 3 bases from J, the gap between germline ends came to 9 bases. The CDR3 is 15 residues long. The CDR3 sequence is CASSQDRASYNEQFF. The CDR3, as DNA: TGCGCCAGCAGCCAAGATCGGGCTAGCTACAATGAGCAGTTCTTC.

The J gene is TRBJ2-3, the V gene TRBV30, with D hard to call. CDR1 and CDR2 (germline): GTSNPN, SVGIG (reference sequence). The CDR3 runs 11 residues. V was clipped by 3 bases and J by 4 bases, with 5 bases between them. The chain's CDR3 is CAWRSADTQYF. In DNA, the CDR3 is TGTGCCTGGAGAAGCGCAGATACGCAGTATTTT.